This is a list of T cell receptor beta chains from one sample in a study of beta chain features in type 1 diabetes. The protocol was immunoSEQ multiplex PCR, while the TCRdb copy is restricted to in-frame clones and leaves out a portion. The sample includes 300,000 to 350,000 clones, around 13% of them seen just once. Sequencing input: central memory CD4+ T cells from blood. These receptors originate from a man in his thirties or forties in good health. Both conserved end residues are part of each CDR3. The D gene is left open where the match is weak. Where a row states a size, it is once, few, many or the class of an expanded clone; other rows omit it.

clone size: -
J gene: TRBJ1-6
D gene: -
V gene: TRBV25-1
CDR3 DNA: TGTGCCAGCAGTGAGGACGGGAGATATTCACCCCTCCACTTT
CDR3 protein: CASSEDGRYSPLHF

clone size: -
J gene: TRBJ2-1
D gene: -
V gene: TRBV7-3
CDR3 DNA: TGTGCCAGCAGCTCGTCGGGGCTCAATGATGAGCAGTTCTTC
CDR3 protein: CASSSSGLNDEQFF

clone size: -
J gene: TRBJ1-1
D gene: TRBD1
V gene: TRBV2
CDR3 DNA: TGTGCCAGCAGTGGGACAGGGATTACTGAAGCTTTCTTT
CDR3 protein: CASSGTGITEAFF

clone size: -
J gene: TRBJ2-5
D gene: -
V gene: TRBV7-9
CDR3 DNA: TGTGCCAGCAGCTTACGCCAGACTAGTTGGGAGACCCAGTACTTC
CDR3 protein: CASSLRQTSWETQYF

clone size: -
J gene: TRBJ2-7
D gene: -
V gene: TRBV7-2
CDR3 DNA: TGTGCCAGCAGCTGGTCCGAATCCTACGAGCAGTACTTC
CDR3 protein: CASSWSESYEQYF

clone size: many
J gene: TRBJ2-3
D gene: TRBD2
V gene: TRBV7-2
CDR3 DNA: TGTGCCAGCAGCTTAGCGCTGGTAGCGGGAAACACAGATACGCAGTATTTT
CDR3 protein: CASSLALVAGNTDTQYF

clone size: -
J gene: TRBJ2-5
D gene: TRBD2
V gene: TRBV29-1
CDR3 DNA: TGCAGCGTTGATGGTGGGCGGGAGGGCCGTAAGACCCAGTACTTC
CDR3 protein: CSVDGGREGRKTQYF

clone size: many
J gene: TRBJ2-1
D gene: TRBD1
V gene: TRBV15
CDR3 DNA: TGTGCCACCAGCCGGCTGGCCCGACAGGGAGTCAATGAGCAGTTCTTC
CDR3 protein: CATSRLARQGVNEQFF

clone size: -
J gene: TRBJ2-3
D gene: -
V gene: TRBV9
CDR3 DNA: TGTGCCAGCAAAGCCGGAGCTGACACAGATACGCAGTATTTT
CDR3 protein: CASKAGADTDTQYF

clone size: -
J gene: TRBJ2-3
D gene: -
V gene: TRBV29-1
CDR3 DNA: TGCAGCGTTGGGACGGTGGGGGATACGCAGTATTTT
CDR3 protein: CSVGTVGDTQYF

clone size: few
J gene: TRBJ2-5
D gene: -
V gene: TRBV27
CDR3 DNA: TGTGCCAGCAGTTACGGCCCGGGAACCCAGTACTTC
CDR3 protein: CASSYGPGTQYF

clone size: once
J gene: TRBJ1-4
D gene: TRBD1
V gene: TRBV6-1
CDR3 DNA: TGTGCCAGCAAGGGACAGGGTTTTGAAAAACTGTTTTTT
CDR3 protein: CASKGQGFEKLFF

clone size: -
J gene: TRBJ1-2
D gene: TRBD1
V gene: TRBV4-2
CDR3 DNA: TGTGCCAGCAGCCGCGAAGGGACAGCTAACTATGGCTACACCTTC
CDR3 protein: CASSREGTANYGYTF

clone size: few
J gene: TRBJ1-1
D gene: -
V gene: TRBV6-5
CDR3 DNA: TGTGCCAGCAGCCTCAGGGACTGGAACACTGAAGCTTTCTTT
CDR3 protein: CASSLRDWNTEAFF

clone size: few
J gene: TRBJ2-5
D gene: TRBD2
V gene: TRBV2
CDR3 DNA: TGTGCCAGCACCCTCGAGGGACTAGGGGGAGAGACCCAGTACTTC
CDR3 protein: CASTLEGLGGETQYF

clone size: few
J gene: TRBJ1-1
D gene: -
V gene: TRBV10-2
CDR3 DNA: TGCGCCAGCAGGGTGAGTCAAAACCGGGTTACGAACACTGAAGCTTTCTTT
CDR3 protein: CASRVSQNRVTNTEAFF

clone size: -
J gene: TRBJ2-7
D gene: -
V gene: TRBV28
CDR3 DNA: TGTGCCAGCAGTTCCGGGACCTACGAGCAGTACTTC
CDR3 protein: CASSSGTYEQYF

clone size: -
J gene: TRBJ2-2
D gene: -
V gene: TRBV5-1
CDR3 DNA: TGCGCCAGCAGCCCCGGTGCCTCCACCGGGGAGCTGTTTTTT
CDR3 protein: CASSPGASTGELFF

clone size: few
J gene: TRBJ2-3
D gene: -
V gene: TRBV5-6
CDR3 DNA: TGTGCCAGCAGCTTGCCGGGCCAAACAGATACGCAGTATTTT
CDR3 protein: CASSLPGQTDTQYF

clone size: -
J gene: TRBJ1-6
D gene: -
V gene: TRBV10-2
CDR3 DNA: TGCGCCAGCACTCCGGGCAATTCACCCCTCCACTTT
CDR3 protein: CASTPGNSPLHF

clone size: -
J gene: TRBJ1-2
D gene: -
V gene: TRBV11-3
CDR3 DNA: TGTGCCAGCAGCTTAAGGCACGGGGCGGACTATGGCTACACCTTC
CDR3 protein: CASSLRHGADYGYTF

clone size: -
J gene: TRBJ1-5
D gene: -
V gene: TRBV5-4
CDR3 DNA: TGTGCCAGCAGCAGGACAGTTAATCAGCCCCAGCATTTT
CDR3 protein: CASSRTVNQPQHF

clone size: few
J gene: TRBJ2-7
D gene: -
V gene: TRBV5-1
CDR3 DNA: TGCGCCAGCAGTTATGAGTTTTTAAGCTCCTACGAGCAGTACTTC
CDR3 protein: CASSYEFLSSYEQYF

clone size: -
J gene: TRBJ1-1
D gene: TRBD1
V gene: TRBV2
CDR3 DNA: TGTGCCAGCAGGGACAGGGCGCGGAACACTGAAGCTTTCTTT
CDR3 protein: CASRDRARNTEAFF

clone size: few
J gene: TRBJ1-5
D gene: -
V gene: TRBV6-5
CDR3 DNA: TGTGCCAGCAGTCCCCTGCTTAGCAATCAGCCCCAGCATTTT
CDR3 protein: CASSPLLSNQPQHF

clone size: -
J gene: TRBJ1-6
D gene: -
V gene: TRBV9
CDR3 DNA: TGTGCCAGCAGCGTAAGGTACAGAAATTCACCCCTCCACTTT
CDR3 protein: CASSVRYRNSPLHF

clone size: few
J gene: TRBJ2-1
D gene: -
V gene: TRBV5-1
CDR3 DNA: TGCGCCAGCAGCTTGGGGGCGTACAATGAGCAGTTCTTC
CDR3 protein: CASSLGAYNEQFF

clone size: -
J gene: TRBJ1-1
D gene: -
V gene: TRBV27
CDR3 DNA: TGTGCCAGTGGGACCCCGCAGAACACTGAAGCTTTCTTT
CDR3 protein: CASGTPQNTEAFF

clone size: -
J gene: TRBJ2-5
D gene: TRBD2
V gene: TRBV7-2
CDR3 DNA: TGTGCCAGCAGCTTAGGGCAGCGGGGGCTCCAAGAGACCCAGTACTTC
CDR3 protein: CASSLGQRGLQETQYF

clone size: few
J gene: TRBJ1-5
D gene: -
V gene: TRBV30
CDR3 DNA: TGTGCCTGGAGTTTTCGGGAGGGTCAGCCCCAGCATTTT
CDR3 protein: CAWSFREGQPQHF

clone size: few
J gene: TRBJ2-2
D gene: -
V gene: TRBV6-5
CDR3 DNA: TGTGCCAGCAGCCGCCGTAACACCGGGGAGCTGTTTTTT
CDR3 protein: CASSRRNTGELFF

clone size: few
J gene: TRBJ1-6
D gene: -
V gene: TRBV7-8
CDR3 DNA: TGTGCCAGCAGCTCCCTGACAGGCCGGAGTTCACCCCTCCACTTT
CDR3 protein: CASSSLTGRSSPLHF

clone size: few
J gene: TRBJ1-6
D gene: -
V gene: TRBV2
CDR3 DNA: TGTGCCAGCAGTGAACTACAGGCGCGGCGGTCCCTCCACTTT
CDR3 protein: CASSELQARRSLHF

clone size: -
J gene: TRBJ2-5
D gene: -
V gene: TRBV7-2
CDR3 DNA: TGTGCCAGCAGCAGTTACGGGACGCTAGAGACCCAGTACTTC
CDR3 protein: CASSSYGTLETQYF

clone size: -
J gene: TRBJ2-3
D gene: TRBD1
V gene: TRBV11-2
CDR3 DNA: TGTGCCAGCAGCGTACCGCCGGGACAGGGCAAAGAAGGGCAGTATTTT
CDR3 protein: CASSVPPGQGKEGQYF

clone size: -
J gene: TRBJ1-5
D gene: -
V gene: TRBV9
CDR3 DNA: TGTGCCAGCAGCCCGACCCCGCTCCAGCCCCAGCATTTT
CDR3 protein: CASSPTPLQPQHF

clone size: few
J gene: TRBJ1-1
D gene: -
V gene: TRBV27
CDR3 DNA: TGTGCCAGCAGTTCCGGATGGAACACTGAAGCTTTCTTT
CDR3 protein: CASSSGWNTEAFF

clone size: few
J gene: TRBJ2-5
D gene: TRBD2
V gene: TRBV14
CDR3 DNA: TGTGCCAGCAGCCAAGGGACTAGCGGGAGCCTGGAGACCCAGTACTTC
CDR3 protein: CASSQGTSGSLETQYF

clone size: few
J gene: TRBJ2-3
D gene: TRBD2
V gene: TRBV7-8
CDR3 DNA: TGTGCCAGCAGCTTCGGAAGACTAGCGAACACAGATACGCAGTATTTT
CDR3 protein: CASSFGRLANTDTQYF

clone size: -
J gene: TRBJ1-5
D gene: -
V gene: TRBV14
CDR3 DNA: TGTGCCAGCAGCCAAGATCACCAGCCCCAGCATTTT
CDR3 protein: CASSQDHQPQHF

clone size: -
J gene: TRBJ1-1
D gene: -
V gene: TRBV25-1
CDR3 DNA: TGTGCCAGCAGTGGGGCCGGGAAGGACACTGAAGCTTTCTTT
CDR3 protein: CASSGAGKDTEAFF

clone size: -
J gene: TRBJ2-3
D gene: TRBD1
V gene: TRBV29-1
CDR3 DNA: TGCAGCGTGGCCCAGACAGGGGATAGCACAGATACGCAGTATTTT
CDR3 protein: CSVAQTGDSTDTQYF

clone size: many
J gene: TRBJ2-1
D gene: TRBD2
V gene: TRBV19
CDR3 DNA: TGTGCCAGTACCCCAAGCGGGACTAGGCGTGGAGAGCAGTTCTTC
CDR3 protein: CASTPSGTRRGEQFF

clone size: once
J gene: TRBJ2-2
D gene: TRBD1
V gene: TRBV11-2
CDR3 DNA: TGTGCCAGCAGCCACAGGGGCGCCGGGGAGCTGTTTTTT
CDR3 protein: CASSHRGAGELFF

clone size: -
J gene: TRBJ1-1
D gene: -
V gene: TRBV6-6
CDR3 DNA: TGTGCCAGCAGTTATGACCCGGGGAACACTGAAGCTTTCTTT
CDR3 protein: CASSYDPGNTEAFF

clone size: few
J gene: TRBJ1-2
D gene: -
V gene: TRBV5-6
CDR3 DNA: TGTGCCAGCAGCGAAGGCGGGGGGCAGTTGTTCGGCGTATTAGGTGGCTACACCTTC
CDR3 protein: CASSEGGGQLFGVLGGYTF

clone size: -
J gene: TRBJ1-1
D gene: -
V gene: TRBV19
CDR3 DNA: TGTGCCAGTAGTCGAAAAGGACTTGAAGCTTTCTTT
CDR3 protein: CASSRKGLEAFF

clone size: few
J gene: TRBJ1-2
D gene: -
V gene: TRBV11-3
CDR3 DNA: TGTGCCAGCAGCTTAGACCCCGGGACAACAGATGGCTACACCTTC
CDR3 protein: CASSLDPGTTDGYTF

clone size: -
J gene: TRBJ2-2
D gene: -
V gene: TRBV11-2
CDR3 DNA: TGTGCCAGCAGCCGTACAGGGCTCACCGGGGAGCTGTTTTTT
CDR3 protein: CASSRTGLTGELFF

clone size: -
J gene: TRBJ2-6
D gene: TRBD1
V gene: TRBV7-9
CDR3 DNA: TGTGCCAGCTCAGGGGGCTCCGGGGCCAACGTCCTGACTTTC
CDR3 protein: CASSGGSGANVLTF

clone size: -
J gene: TRBJ2-1
D gene: TRBD1
V gene: TRBV7-2
CDR3 DNA: TGTGCCAGCACCCATACCAGGGGGTACAATGAGCAGTTCTTC
CDR3 protein: CASTHTRGYNEQFF

clone size: few
J gene: TRBJ2-7
D gene: -
V gene: TRBV15
CDR3 DNA: TGTGCCACCAGCAGAGATATCAACTCCTACGAGCAGTACTTC
CDR3 protein: CATSRDINSYEQYF

clone size: few
J gene: TRBJ1-2
D gene: TRBD1
V gene: TRBV5-4
CDR3 DNA: TGTGCCAGCAGGCAGGGACAGGAGGGCTATGGCTACACCTTC
CDR3 protein: CASRQGQEGYGYTF

clone size: -
J gene: TRBJ2-2
D gene: -
V gene: TRBV11-2
CDR3 DNA: TGTGCCAGCAGCCCCCTTTGGGATACCGGGGAGCTGTTTTTT
CDR3 protein: CASSPLWDTGELFF

clone size: -
J gene: TRBJ1-1
D gene: -
V gene: TRBV5-6
CDR3 DNA: TGTGCCAGCAGCCCTCAAAAAGGGTTTGGGAACACTGAAGCTTTCTTT
CDR3 protein: CASSPQKGFGNTEAFF